A selection of T cell receptor beta chains follows, all from one sample in a study of tumor-infiltrating lymphocytes in primary liver carcinoma. TCRdb re-called the multiplex PCR reads with MiXCR, one entry per CDR3 protein. This table has 250,000 to 350,000 distinct CDR3 sequences, 50% to 75% appearing once. Sequencing input: peripheral blood. These receptors were obtained from a woman aged 25 to 39 with primary liver carcinoma and hepatitis B virus infection. The CDR3 runs from the conserved cysteine through the conserved F or W. D genes are given only for firm matches. Clone size is not always given. Where it is, it says once, few, many or a class for expanded clones.

len: 11; d_gene: -; v_gene: TRBV28; j_gene: TRBJ2-1; abundance: -; CDR3aa: CASSPRNEQFF; CDR3nt: TGTGCCAGCAGCCCCCGCAATGAGCAGTTCTTC
len: 14; d_gene: -; v_gene: TRBV28; j_gene: TRBJ2-7; abundance: -; CDR3aa: CASSLASWGYEQYF; CDR3nt: TGTGCCAGCAGTCTCGCGTCGTGGGGCTACGAGCAGTACTTC
len: 14; d_gene: -; v_gene: TRBV28; j_gene: TRBJ1-2; abundance: -; CDR3aa: CASSLAPTNYGYTF; CDR3nt: TGTGCCAGCAGTTTAGCGCCCACTAACTATGGCTACACCTTC
len: 15; d_gene: -; v_gene: TRBV6-5; j_gene: TRBJ2-2; abundance: -; CDR3aa: CASSPEYCSAGELFF; CDR3nt: TGTGCCAGCAGTCCTGAGTACTGTTCGGCCGGGGAGCTGTTTTTT
len: 14; d_gene: -; v_gene: TRBV12-3/TRBV12-4; j_gene: TRBJ1-1; abundance: -; CDR3aa: CASSLYEWVTEAFF; CDR3nt: TGTGCCAGCAGTTTATATGAATGGGTCACTGAAGCTTTCTTT
len: 13; d_gene: -; v_gene: TRBV11-3; j_gene: TRBJ1-5; abundance: -; CDR3aa: CARSPYHNQPQHF; CDR3nt: TGTGCCAGAAGCCCCTATCACAATCAGCCCCAGCATTTT
len: 13; d_gene: -; v_gene: TRBV12-3/TRBV12-4; j_gene: TRBJ1-1; abundance: once; CDR3aa: CASSMRESTEAFF; CDR3nt: TGTGCCAGCAGTATGCGGGAGAGCACTGAAGCTTTCTTT
len: 14; d_gene: TRBD1; v_gene: TRBV12-3/TRBV12-4; j_gene: TRBJ2-7; abundance: -; CDR3aa: CASSFGQGGYEQYF; CDR3nt: TGTGCCAGCAGTTTTGGACAGGGAGGCTACGAGCAGTACTTC
len: 13; d_gene: -; v_gene: TRBV5-6; j_gene: TRBJ2-1; abundance: few; CDR3aa: CASSLGSPPEQFF; CDR3nt: TGTGCCAGCAGCTTGGGATCTCCTCCTGAGCAGTTCTTC
len: 17; d_gene: -; v_gene: TRBV19; j_gene: TRBJ1-1; abundance: -; CDR3aa: CASSTQIYLRMNTEAFF; CDR3nt: TGTGCCAGTAGTACCCAAATCTACCTCCGGATGAACACTGAAGCTTTCTTT
len: 14; d_gene: -; v_gene: TRBV4-1; j_gene: TRBJ1-2; abundance: few; CDR3aa: CASSQEARGRGYTF; CDR3nt: TGCGCCAGCAGCCAAGAAGCGCGGGGCAGGGGCTACACCTTC
len: 14; d_gene: TRBD2; v_gene: TRBV30; j_gene: TRBJ2-2; abundance: -; CDR3aa: CAWSKTSGGGELFF; CDR3nt: TGTGCCTGGAGTAAGACTAGCGGGGGCGGGGAGCTGTTTTTT
len: 15; d_gene: -; v_gene: TRBV5-5; j_gene: TRBJ2-7; abundance: few; CDR3aa: CASSFLGQAPGEQYF; CDR3nt: TGTGCCAGCAGCTTTTTGGGCCAAGCTCCAGGCGAGCAGTACTTC
len: 12; d_gene: -; v_gene: TRBV6-1; j_gene: TRBJ2-2; abundance: -; CDR3aa: CAIQEPARELFF; CDR3nt: TGTGCCATCCAGGAGCCTGCTCGGGAGCTGTTTTTT
len: 13; d_gene: TRBD1; v_gene: TRBV6-5; j_gene: TRBJ1-1; abundance: many; CDR3aa: CASSHRQGREAFF; CDR3nt: TGTGCCAGCAGCCACAGACAGGGCCGGGAAGCTTTCTTT
len: 10; d_gene: -; v_gene: TRBV29-1; j_gene: TRBJ2-5; abundance: -; CDR3aa: CSIELNNQYF; CDR3nt: TGCAGCATTGAACTGAATAACCAGTACTTC
len: 16; d_gene: -; v_gene: TRBV30; j_gene: TRBJ2-1; abundance: -; CDR3aa: CAWSPPGLAFYKEQFF; CDR3nt: TGTGCCTGGAGCCCCCCCGGTCTGGCCTTTTACAAAGAGCAGTTCTTC
len: 15; d_gene: -; v_gene: TRBV10-3; j_gene: TRBJ2-3; abundance: few; CDR3aa: CAISERLANTDTQYF; CDR3nt: TGTGCCATCAGTGAGAGGCTAGCTAACACAGATACGCAGTATTTT
len: 16; d_gene: -; v_gene: TRBV5-4; j_gene: TRBJ2-1; abundance: -; CDR3aa: CASSLWGGGRLNEQFF; CDR3nt: TGTGCCAGCAGCCTATGGGGGGGCGGACGCCTCAATGAGCAGTTCTTC
len: 12; d_gene: -; v_gene: TRBV29-1; j_gene: TRBJ2-1; abundance: -; CDR3aa: CSVFRTNNERFF; CDR3nt: TGCAGCGTTTTTAGGACGAACAATGAGAGGTTCTTC
len: 15; d_gene: -; v_gene: TRBV4-3; j_gene: TRBJ2-2; abundance: few; CDR3aa: CASSPGDHNIGELFF; CDR3nt: TGCGCCAGCAGCCCGGGGGACCACAACATCGGGGAGCTGTTTTTT
len: 15; d_gene: TRBD1; v_gene: TRBV6-2/TRBV6-3; j_gene: TRBJ2-3; abundance: many; CDR3aa: CASSSHRQGTDTQYF; CDR3nt: TGTGCCAGCAGTTCCCACCGACAGGGGACAGATACGCAGTATTTT
len: 17; d_gene: -; v_gene: TRBV11-2; j_gene: TRBJ2-1; abundance: many; CDR3aa: CASSYNPGTSISLEQFF; CDR3nt: TGTGCCAGCAGCTACAACCCCGGGACATCCATTTCTTTGGAGCAGTTCTTC
len: 15; d_gene: TRBD2; v_gene: TRBV11-3; j_gene: TRBJ2-1; abundance: many; CDR3aa: CASRGLAGVGNEQFF; CDR3nt: TGTGCCAGCCGGGGACTAGCGGGAGTGGGTAATGAGCAGTTCTTC
len: 15; d_gene: -; v_gene: TRBV5-8; j_gene: TRBJ2-1; abundance: few; CDR3aa: CASGRNREVHNEQFF; CDR3nt: TGTGCCTCCGGACGAAACAGGGAGGTCCACAATGAGCAGTTCTTC
len: 16; d_gene: TRBD2; v_gene: TRBV6-1; j_gene: TRBJ2-7; abundance: -; CDR3aa: CACSEAIGSGSGEQYF; CDR3nt: TGTGCCTGCAGTGAAGCGATAGGGAGCGGGAGTGGCGAGCAGTACTTC
len: 15; d_gene: -; v_gene: TRBV29-1; j_gene: TRBJ2-3; abundance: many; CDR3aa: CSVVGGLPGLNTQYF; CDR3nt: TGCAGCGTTGTGGGGGGGCTCCCCGGCCTGAATACGCAGTATTTT
len: 15; d_gene: TRBD2; v_gene: TRBV11-2; j_gene: TRBJ2-7; abundance: -; CDR3aa: CTSSLGSGTSYEQYF; CDR3nt: TGTACCAGCAGCTTAGGAAGCGGGACCTCCTACGAGCAGTACTTC
len: 14; d_gene: TRBD1; v_gene: TRBV29-1; j_gene: TRBJ1-5; abundance: many; CDR3aa: CSVETGNSNQPQHF; CDR3nt: TGCAGCGTTGAGACAGGGAATAGCAATCAGCCCCAGCATTTT
len: 15; d_gene: -; v_gene: TRBV12-3/TRBV12-4; j_gene: TRBJ1-1; abundance: -; CDR3aa: CASSLTPGGATEAFF; CDR3nt: TGTGCCAGCAGTCTGACTCCTGGGGGGGCAACTGAAGCTTTCTTT
len: 17; d_gene: -; v_gene: TRBV6-2/TRBV6-3; j_gene: TRBJ2-7; abundance: many; CDR3aa: CASSYPRFSQGSYEQYF; CDR3nt: TGTGCCAGCAGTTACCCCCGGTTCAGCCAAGGTTCCTACGAGCAGTACTTC
len: 17; d_gene: TRBD2; v_gene: TRBV7-8; j_gene: TRBJ2-1; abundance: once; CDR3aa: CASSLVASGSSSHEQFF; CDR3nt: TGTGCCAGTAGCTTAGTCGCTAGCGGGAGTAGCTCGCATGAGCAGTTCTTC
len: 15; d_gene: -; v_gene: TRBV12-3/TRBV12-4; j_gene: TRBJ2-1; abundance: -; CDR3aa: CASSLTGPSYNEQFF; CDR3nt: TGTGCCAGCAGTTTAACGGGACCCTCCTACAATGAGCAGTTCTTC
len: 17; d_gene: TRBD1; v_gene: TRBV28; j_gene: TRBJ2-7; abundance: once; CDR3aa: CASSLIGWGQGDYEQYF; CDR3nt: TGTGCCAGCAGTCTCATAGGATGGGGACAGGGTGATTACGAGCAGTACTTC
len: 17; d_gene: -; v_gene: TRBV28; j_gene: TRBJ1-1; abundance: -; CDR3aa: CASSLQGVFPGVTEAFF; CDR3nt: TGTGCCAGCAGTTTACAGGGAGTCTTTCCAGGGGTCACTGAAGCTTTCTTT
len: 12; d_gene: TRBD1; v_gene: TRBV6-6; j_gene: TRBJ2-5; abundance: -; CDR3aa: CASSTGAEAQYF; CDR3nt: TGTGCCAGCAGTACAGGGGCTGAGGCCCAGTACTTC
len: 17; d_gene: TRBD1; v_gene: TRBV5-5; j_gene: TRBJ2-5; abundance: -; CDR3aa: CASTPTSGQGVGETQYF; CDR3nt: TGTGCCAGCACCCCAACCAGCGGACAGGGGGTAGGAGAGACCCAGTACTTC
len: 17; d_gene: TRBD2; v_gene: TRBV6-1; j_gene: TRBJ2-5; abundance: many; CDR3aa: CASSDGPTSGRGKTQYF; CDR3nt: TGTGCCAGCAGTGACGGCCCGACTAGCGGGAGAGGGAAGACCCAGTACTTC
len: 14; d_gene: -; v_gene: TRBV6-5; j_gene: TRBJ2-7; abundance: -; CDR3aa: CASSYPGTLYEQYF; CDR3nt: TGTGCCAGCAGTTACCCCGGGACACTGTACGAGCAGTACTTC
len: 14; d_gene: -; v_gene: TRBV4-1; j_gene: TRBJ1-1; abundance: -; CDR3aa: CASSRHLGSTEAFF; CDR3nt: TGCGCCAGCAGCCGCCACTTGGGGAGCACTGAAGCTTTCTTT